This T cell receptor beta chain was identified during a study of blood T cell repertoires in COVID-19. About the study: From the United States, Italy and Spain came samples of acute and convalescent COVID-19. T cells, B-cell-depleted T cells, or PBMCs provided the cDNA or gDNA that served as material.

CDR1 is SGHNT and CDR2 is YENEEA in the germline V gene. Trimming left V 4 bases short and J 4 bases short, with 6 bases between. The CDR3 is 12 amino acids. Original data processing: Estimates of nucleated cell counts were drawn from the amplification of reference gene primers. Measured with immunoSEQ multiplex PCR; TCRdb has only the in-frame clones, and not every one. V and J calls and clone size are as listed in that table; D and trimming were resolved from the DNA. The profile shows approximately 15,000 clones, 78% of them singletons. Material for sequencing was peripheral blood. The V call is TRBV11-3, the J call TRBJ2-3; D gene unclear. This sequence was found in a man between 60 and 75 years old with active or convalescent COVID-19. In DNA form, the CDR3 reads TGTGCCAGCAGCTCCCGGGCAGATACGCAGTATTTT. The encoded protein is CASSSRADTQYF. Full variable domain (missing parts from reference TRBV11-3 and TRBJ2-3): EAGVVQSPRYKIIEKKQPVAFWCNPISGHNTLYWYLQNLGQGPELLIRYENEEAVDDSQLPKDRFSAERLKGVDSTLKIQPAELGDSAVYLCASSSRADTQYFGPGTRLTVL.